The clone carrying this T cell receptor (beta chain) has at least ten counts. One entry per CDR3 protein, called by TCRdb with MiXCR from the 5' RACE reads. The sample includes more than 30,000 distinct CDR3 sequences, 5.2% of them seen just once. The sample originates from a study of spatial heterogeneity in lung cancer. Described time point: sample taken at primary tumor resection. Unsorted whole RNA samples from tumor, nontumor lung or frozen PBMC were sequenced. The V and J ends lost 4 bases and 7 bases, in that order; junction bases with no gene match: 6. This CDR3 region has 14 residues. Per the germline V gene, CDR1 is SGHRS and CDR2 is YFSETQ.

This receptor was taken from a female donor with early-stage non-small cell lung cancer. The specimen was PBMCs, collected at surgery. This chain uses TRBV5-1 with TRBJ2-2, with TRBD1 identical over 8 bases. CDR3 nucleotide sequence: TGCGCCAGCAGCGGCAGGGGGCTGGACGGGGAGCTGTTTTTT. Translation gives CASSGRGLDGELFF.